A selection of T cell receptor beta chains follows, all from one sample in a study of Graves' ophthalmopathy and Graves' hyperthyroidism. TCRdb reanalysed the multiplex PCR reads using MiXCR and keeps one entry per CDR3 protein. Of around 340,000 distinct CDR3 sequences listed, 17% were seen once; the top ten hold roughly an eighth. Sequenced sample: peripheral blood. The receptors were sampled from an adult man with Graves' ophthalmopathy. Both conserved end residues are part of each CDR3. D genes are given only for firm matches. Not every row has a clone size; where given, it reads once, few, many or a size class.

D	V	J	size	CDR3	DNA
.	TRBV6-5	TRBJ1-6	many	CASSYSIRRLRGNSPLHF	TGTGCCAGCAGTTACTCGATACGCAGACTTCGCGGGAATTCACCCCTCCACTTT
.	TRBV6-1	TRBJ2-4	.	CASRLDLAKNIQYF	TGTGCCAGCAGGCTGGACCTAGCCAAAAACATTCAGTACTTC
.	TRBV6-5	TRBJ2-7	many	CASSYDGQGREQYF	TGTGCCAGCAGTTACGATGGGCAGGGACGCGAGCAGTACTTC
.	TRBV2	TRBJ2-5	many	CASSGSRGQETQYF	TGTGCCAGCAGTGGGAGCCGGGGCCAAGAGACCCAGTACTTC
.	TRBV4-1	TRBJ2-7	.	CASSQDSDSYEQYF	TGCGCCAGCAGCCAAGATAGTGACTCCTACGAGCAGTACTTC
.	TRBV28	TRBJ1-2	many	CASNTGQDYGYTF	TGTGCCAGCAACACAGGGCAGGACTATGGCTACACCTTC
.	TRBV7-2	TRBJ1-2	many	CASSLSRNYGYTF	TGTGCCAGCAGCTTATCCAGAAACTATGGCTACACCTTC
TRBD1	TRBV29-1	TRBJ1-6	many	CSVRGTGRDSPLHF	TGCAGCGTTAGGGGGACAGGGAGGGATTCACCCCTCCACTTT
.	TRBV29-1	TRBJ1-2	many	CSVLQGRNYGYTF	TGCAGCGTCCTACAGGGACGAAACTATGGCTACACCTTC
.	TRBV5-1	TRBJ2-7	.	CASSPALGGAPYEQYF	TGCGCCAGCAGCCCGGCCCTCGGGGGAGCTCCCTACGAGCAGTACTTC
.	TRBV3-1	TRBJ1-1	many	CASSQTRPRQLATNTEAFF	TGTGCCAGCAGCCAAACCAGACCCCGACAGTTGGCGACGAACACTGAAGCTTTCTTT
TRBD2	TRBV12-3/TRBV12-4	TRBJ2-7	many	CASSLAGTSGSEQYF	TGTGCCAGCAGTTTAGCAGGGACTAGCGGTTCCGAGCAGTACTTC
.	TRBV4-1	TRBJ2-7	.	CASSQDSSRGYYEQYF	TGCGCCAGCAGCCAAGATTCGAGTCGGGGATACTACGAGCAGTACTTC
.	TRBV3-1	TRBJ2-7	.	CASSPRSGYEQYF	TGTGCCAGCAGCCCAAGATCGGGTTACGAGCAGTACTTC
.	TRBV6-1	TRBJ2-7	once	CASRPTGYEQYF	TGTGCCAGCAGACCTACAGGGTACGAGCAGTACTTC
.	TRBV20-1	TRBJ1-1	many	CSASSPINTEAFF	TGCAGTGCTAGTTCTCCGATCAACACTGAAGCTTTCTTT
.	TRBV6-1	TRBJ1-1	many	CASSEQGTEAFF	TGTGCCAGCAGTGAGCAGGGGACTGAAGCTTTCTTT
TRBD1	TRBV5-1	TRBJ1-1	many	CASSSLTGRSTEAFF	TGCGCCAGCAGCTCGTTGACAGGGAGGAGCACTGAAGCTTTCTTT
.	TRBV6-5	TRBJ1-3	many	CASSAGRASGNTIYF	TGTGCCAGCAGCGCTGGGAGAGCCTCTGGAAACACCATATATTTT
TRBD1	TRBV19	TRBJ1-1	many	CASSIVGTGNMNTEAFF	TGTGCCAGTAGTATAGTGGGGACAGGCAACATGAACACTGAAGCTTTCTTT
.	TRBV28	TRBJ2-7	.	CASSFAQASYEQYF	TGTGCCAGCAGTTTTGCACAGGCCTCCTACGAGCAGTACTTC
TRBD1	TRBV6-5	TRBJ1-2	.	CASSWTGGSYYGYTF	TGTGCCAGCAGTTGGACAGGGGGTAGCTACTATGGCTACACCTTC